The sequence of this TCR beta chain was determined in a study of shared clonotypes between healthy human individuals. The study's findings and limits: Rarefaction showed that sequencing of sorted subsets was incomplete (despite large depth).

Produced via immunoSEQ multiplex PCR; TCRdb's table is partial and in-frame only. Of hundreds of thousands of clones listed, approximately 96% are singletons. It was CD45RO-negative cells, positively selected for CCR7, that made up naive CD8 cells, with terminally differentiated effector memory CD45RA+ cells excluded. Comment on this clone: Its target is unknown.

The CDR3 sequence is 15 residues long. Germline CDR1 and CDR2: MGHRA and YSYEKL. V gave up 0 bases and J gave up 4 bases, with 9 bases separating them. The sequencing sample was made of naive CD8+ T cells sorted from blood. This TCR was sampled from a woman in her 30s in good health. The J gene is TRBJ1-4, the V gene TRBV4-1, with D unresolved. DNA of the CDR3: TGCGCCAGCAGCCAAGAATTCCTCAGTAATGAAAAACTGTTTTTT. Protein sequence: CASSQEFLSNEKLFF.